This T cell receptor (beta chain) comes out of a study of blood T cell repertoires in COVID-19 (dated by TCRdb to 2020 to 2021). Background on the whole study: The collaborator samples originated in the United States, Italy and Spain and spanned the acute and convalescent phases of COVID-19. The material from the prospective study consisted of cDNA or gDNA derived from T cells, B-cell-depleted T cells, or PBMCs. Subjects who had been exposed to COVID-19, were actively infected with it, or had recovered from it provided the deeply sampled blood TCRbeta repertoires that made up the dataset. The repertoires were released in a freely available public database intended as a resource for research on the immune response to SARS-CoV-2. The samples were drawn from the first 160 participants of the ongoing ImmuneRACE study and from 1,254 subjects provided by 6 global collaborators. The sample metadata nearly always contained a de-identified subject ID, COVID-19 status, age in years and sex. Where available, HLA class I and class II types were taken from metadata supplied by the sample provider and were not determined by assay-based typing.

The immunoSEQ Assay, a bias-controlled multiplex PCR, was used to amplify TCRbeta CDR3 regions from genomic DNA. The original methods were these. Within the assay, amplification of reference gene primers was used to estimate how many nucleated cells each sample contained. Sequence reads were collapsed and filtered to measure the absolute abundance of every unique TCRbeta CDR3 rearrangement. For each sample, productive Simpson clonality was calculated as the square root of Simpson's diversity index over productive rearrangements. The source is immuneACCESS, and TCRdb retained only in-frame sequences with V and J called. Part of the clones is not carried over; for the studies checked, unresolved V genes explain less than half of this, and the remainder is unexplained. V, J and clone size derive from that table, while D and trimming were established from the DNA sequence. In all, the sample holds roughly 160,000 clones, and 79% of those were seen once. The top ten constitute roughly 8% of the sample.

From the cysteine up to the phenylalanine, the CDR3 has a length of 18 residues. Of all the DNA, just the CDR3 is kept, 54 bases in frame from base 1. As encoded in the germline V gene, CDR1 is KGHSH while CDR2 is LQKENI. Compared with germline, V lacks 3 bases and J lacks 0 bases; bases without a gene match: 6. One collaborating source in Seattle enrolled patients during active infection and followed them longitudinally through the course of disease. The collaborating institutions used their own protocols to collect whole blood in K2EDTA tubes. For TCRbeta analysis, collaborators shipped samples in one of three forms: frozen whole blood, isolated PBMCs, or DNA extracted from either of those sample types. The investigation overall reported the following: The amount of clinical and demographic metadata varied by source and participant and was provided uncurated.

A word on this clone: Its antigen specificity is not known. Base qualities were left out, and no much larger clone turns up one base away.

The sequenced sample was peripheral blood. This sequence uses TRBV18 and TRBJ2-1, and 12 junction bases match TRBD2. This clonotype was obtained from an older woman with COVID-19, enrolled during active disease. In nucleotides, the sequence is TGTGCCAGCTCACCTCGACGGACTAGCGGGACCTCCTACAATGAGCAGTTCTTC. Its protein reads: CASSPRRTSGTSYNEQFF. The full variable domain, with segments outside the CDR3 supplied by the reference TRBV18 and TRBJ2-1 proteins, appears as NAGVMQNPRHLVRRRGQEARLRCSPMKGHSHVYWYRQLPEEGLKFMVYLQKENIIDESGMPKERFSAEFPKEGPSILRIQQVVRGDSAAYFCASSPRRTSGTSYNEQFFGPGTRLTVL.